The sample holds a few counts of the clone carrying this T cell receptor (beta chain). As yet, its antigen is unknown. From RNA transcripts, TCR beta CDR3 regions were amplified. TCR CDR3 regions were first amplified by RT-PCR with HTBI primers. One entry per CDR3 protein, called by TCRdb with MiXCR from the multiplex PCR reads. The sample lists approximately 710,000 distinct CDR3 sequences, roughly 17% occurring once. This CDR3 is 15 amino acids long. The germline V gene has CDR1 SGHDT and CDR2 YYEEEE. V was trimmed by 0 bases and J by 2 bases, leaving 9 bases between them. These data come from a study of T cells in Graves' hyperthyroidism and ophthalmopathy. Regarding the study as a whole: The blood repertoire included most of the expanded thyroid clonotypes above 0.001.

The TCR was taken from a man aged 50 or older with Graves' hyperthyroidism. The specimen was blood. The chain combines TRBV5-6 with TRBJ2-1; no firm D call. The CDR3 DNA reads TGTGCCAGCAGCTTGGAGCTGGAAACCTACAATGAGCAGTTCTTC. It translates to CASSLELETYNEQFF. The full variable domain, in which reference TRBV5-6 and TRBJ2-1 provide the parts outside the CDR3, is DAGVTQSPTHLIKTRGQQVTLRCSPKSGHDTVSWYQQALGQGPQFIFQYYEEEERQRGNFPDRFSGHQFPNYSSELNVNALLLGDSALYLCASSLELETYNEQFFGPGTRLTVL.